The 22 T cell receptor beta chains presented below share a single source sample, sequenced in a study of cytomegalovirus exposure and HLA in healthy donors. 60 Vbeta and 13 Jbeta primers were used in PCR. The method was immunoSEQ multiplex PCR; TCRdb's version includes in-frame clones alone and lacks a portion of them. This sample yields approximately 100,000 clones, of which 60% to 75% are seen a single time; around 1.9% belongs to the top ten. Material for sequencing was PBMCs. These receptors were taken from a woman between 35 and 50 years old in good health and CMV-seronegative.

This clone was found a few times. The DNA for the CDR3 is TGTGCCAGCTCGAGGGAATCGGACACTGAAGCTTTCTTT. Translation gives CASSRESDTEAFF. The chain joins TRBV18 to TRBJ1-1, with D uncertain. V was cut by 6 bases and J by 3 bases, with 11 bases left in between. The germline gives CDR1 KGHSH, CDR2 LQKENI. The CDR3 contains 13 residues.

This clone turned up a few times. The rearrangement links TRBV27 to TRBJ2-7, with 8 bases that match TRBD1. Trimming at V came to 5 bases and at J to 6 bases, leaving 9 bases not matched to a gene. Germline V gene data show CDR1 as MNHEY and CDR2 as SMNVEV (reference sequence). The CDR3 extends over 14 amino acids. CDR3: CASSHPGQVSEQYF. In DNA form, the CDR3 reads TGTGCCAGCAGTCACCCGGGACAGGTGTCCGAGCAGTACTTC.

V and J are TRBV7-3 and TRBJ2-7; TRBD1 is a possible D gene (5 bases). The CDR3 has 14 residues. Trimming stripped 5 bases from V and 7 bases from J, with 18 bases between. Germline V gives CDR1 SGHTA, CDR2 FQGTGA. CDR3 protein: CASSPGAGSNEQYF. Here the CDR3 DNA reads TGTGCCAGCAGCCCTGGGGCAGGTAGTAATGAGCAGTACTTC.

This rearrangement joins TRBV10-3 to TRBJ1-1, with TRBD1 identical over 10 bases. This CDR3 is 14 amino acids long. CDR1 is ENHRY and CDR2 is SYGVKD in the germline V gene. V gave up 6 bases and J gave up 7 bases; unmatched junction bases: 8. The CDR3 is CAIRGTGEAGEAFF. CDR3 in DNA: TGTGCCATCAGGGGGACAGGGGAGGCGGGTGAAGCTTTCTTT.

This chain uses TRBV18 with TRBJ1-4; 9 nucleotides line up with TRBD1. Losses at the gene ends were 2 bases for V and 8 bases for J; bases not matched to a gene: 15. The V gene's germline CDR1 is KGHSH and CDR2 LQKENI. The CDR3 totals 18 residues. CDR3 residues: CASSPFGGTGTGSEKLFF. The CDR3 coding sequence is TGTGCCAGCTCACCATTTGGGGGAACCGGGACAGGGTCCGAAAAACTGTTTTTT. Full variable domain (outside the CDR3, taken from reference TRBV18 and TRBJ1-4): NAGVMQNPRHLVRRRGQEARLRCSPMKGHSHVYWYRQLPEEGLKFMVYLQKENIIDESGMPKERFSAEFPKEGPSILRIQQVVRGDSAAYFCASSPFGGTGTGSEKLFFGSGTQLSVL.

This clone showed up just a few times. The CDR3 coding sequence is TGTGCCTGGAGCGGCTCCTATAATTCACCCCTCCACTTT. This translates into CAWSGSYNSPLHF. V and J are TRBV30 and TRBJ1-6; D remains unclear. V shed 3 bases and J shed 0 bases, with 3 bases lying between them. Germline V gene sequence: CDR1 GTSNPN, CDR2 SVGIG (reference sequence). CDR3 length: 13 residues.

This clone has just one count. This chain connects TRBV21-1 to TRBJ2-5; TRBD2, the table's D call, was not compared with the DNA. TRBV21-1 is a pseudogene segment. CDR3 length equals 19 residues. The chain's CDR3 is CASSKCLWASGGYQETQYF. In DNA, the CDR3 is TGTGCCAGCAGCAAATGCCTCTGGGCTAGCGGGGGTTACCAAGAGACCCAGTACTTC.

The gene calls are TRBV19 and TRBJ2-2, with 9 bases that match TRBD1. Germline trimming cut 4 bases from V and 6 bases from J; bases unmatched to any gene: 9. The length of the CDR3 is 16 residues. From germline, CDR1 is LNHDA and CDR2 SQIVND (reference sequence). The CDR3 region has the DNA TGTGCCAGTAGTACCCCCTCGGACAGGGGATCCGGGGAGCTGTTTTTT. Amino acids: CASSTPSDRGSGELFF.

The chain is built from TRBV19 and TRBJ2-2, with a possible D match to TRBD2 (6 bases). CDR3 length: 17 residues. With 3 bases removed from V and 4 bases from J, the gap between germline ends came to 18 bases. The germline V gene has CDR1 LNHDA and CDR2 SQIVND (reference sequence). This CDR3 is CASSMIRPEGLTGELFF. CDR3 in DNA: TGTGCCAGTAGTATGATACGGCCGGAGGGACTCACCGGGGAGCTGTTTTTT. Combining the CDR3 with reference TRBV19 and TRBJ2-2 gives the whole variable domain DGGITQSPKYLFRKEGQNVTLSCEQNLNHDAMYWYRQDPGQGLRLIYYSQIVNDFQKGDIAEGYSVSREKKESFPLTVTSAQKNPTAFYLCASSMIRPEGLTGELFFGEGSRLTVL.

V is TRBV29-1 and J is TRBJ1-1, with a tentative D call TRBD1 (5 bases). Germline V gene data show CDR1 as SQVTM and CDR2 as ANQGSEA. Between the trimmed V and J ends, which lost 4 bases and 3 bases, there was a span of 9 bases. This CDR3 region has 12 residues. CDR3 sequence (DNA): TGCAGCGTTGCCAGGGATGACACTGAAGCTTTCTTT. Translating it yields CSVARDDTEAFF.

This rearrangement joins TRBV7-3 to TRBJ1-2, with a tentative D call TRBD1 (6 bases). Germline V gene sequence: CDR1 SGHTA, CDR2 FQGTGA. The CDR3 spans 17 residues. V lost 0 bases and J lost 4, with 18 bases in between. As DNA, the CDR3 is TGTGCCAGCAGCTTAACGGGGGGGGCTTCGGGAGGCTATGGCTACACCTTC. It yields the protein CASSLTGGASGGYGYTF.

This chain joins TRBV6-5 and TRBJ2-7; TRBD1 is a possible D gene (6 bases). This CDR3 is built from 13 residues. V lost 5 bases, J lost 6 bases, and 14 bases lay in between. CDR1 MNHEY and CDR2 SVGAGI come from the germline V gene. For the CDR3, the DNA is TGTGCCAGCAGTCCATGGGACAACTCCGAGCAGTACTTC. This translates into CASSPWDNSEQYF.

This sequence joins TRBV11-2 and TRBJ2-4; 9 bases are shared with TRBD2. The CDR3 length is 16 residues. The V segment lost 4 bases and the J segment 4 bases; nucleotides outside the gene matches: 8. Germline V lookup: CDR1 SGHAT, CDR2 FQNNGV. The CDR3 is CASSSGPSGTKNIQYF. The CDR3 DNA sequence: TGTGCCAGCAGCTCAGGGCCTAGCGGGACGAAAAACATTCAGTACTTC.

The chain couples TRBV10-3 to TRBJ2-6, with TRBD1 matching over 7 bases. Trimming removed 7 bases from V and 0 bases from J; junction bases left unmatched: 12. CDR3 length equals 18 residues. Germline CDR1 and CDR2: ENHRY and SYGVKD. CDR3 residues: CAIKRSGTDHSGANVLTF. The CDR3 region has the DNA TGTGCCATCAAGCGGTCGGGGACAGACCACTCTGGGGCCAACGTCCTGACTTTC.

This chain links TRBV7-9 with TRBJ2-7; possibly TRBD2 for D (5 bases). V lost 4 bases and J lost 5, with 18 bases in between. Germline CDR1 is SEHNR and CDR2 is FQNEAQ (reference sequence). The CDR3 spans 15 residues. The CDR3 spells CASSSKLGQEHEQYF. CDR3 DNA: TGTGCCAGCAGCTCCAAACTAGGCCAAGAGCACGAGCAGTACTTC.

The V and J genes are TRBV7-3 and TRBJ2-5, with D possibly matching TRBD1 (5 bases). In germline, CDR1 is SGHTA, CDR2 FQGTGA. The CDR3 consists of 15 residues. V shed 1 base and J shed 3 bases, with 12 bases lying between them. CDR3 DNA: TGTGCCAGCAGCTTAAATCTGGACAAAAAAGAGACCCAGTACTTC. Its translation: CASSLNLDKKETQYF.

The chain is built from TRBV4-2 and TRBJ1-1; 7 bases line up with TRBD1. The CDR3 has 15 residues. With 1 base clipped from V and 2 bases from J, the junction kept 4 bases outside the gene matches. Germline V gives CDR1 LGHNA, CDR2 YNFKEQ. Here the CDR3 reads CASSQVGQTNTEAFF. The DNA of the CDR3 is TGTGCCAGCAGCCAAGTGGGACAGACAAACACTGAAGCTTTCTTT.

The CDR3 loop is CATIGQDSYEQYF. The DNA of the CDR3 is TGTGCCACTATAGGACAGGATTCCTACGAGCAGTACTTC. V gene TRBV6-1 combines with J gene TRBJ2-7, with 7 bases identical to TRBD1. The junction had 7 bases not matched to a gene; V was cut back by 10 bases and J by 1 base. The CDR3 spans 13 residues. Germline CDR1 is MNHNS and CDR2 is SASEGT.

The chain joins TRBV7-2 to TRBJ2-7; 7 bases agree with TRBD2. Per germline, CDR1 SGHTA and CDR2 FQGNSA. The CDR3 is 15 residues long. Germline trimming cut 1 base from V and 0 bases from J; bases unmatched to any gene: 3. The CDR3 sequence is CASSLVGGSSYEQYF. The DNA for the CDR3 is TGTGCCAGCAGCTTAGTCGGCGGGAGCTCCTACGAGCAGTACTTC. Full variable domain (remainder filled in from reference TRBV7-2 and TRBJ2-7): GAGVSQSPSNKVTEKGKDVELRCDPISGHTALYWYRQSLGQGLEFLIYFQGNSAPDKSGLPSDRFSAERTGGSVSTLTIQRTQQEDSAVYLCASSLVGGSSYEQYFGPGTRLTVT.

The chain has TRBV19 and TRBJ1-4, with 10 positions matching TRBD1. The CDR3 sequence is 17 residues long. Germline CDR1 LNHDA, CDR2 SQIVND (reference sequence). After removal of 2 bases from V and 3 bases from J, the junction contained 6 bases not matched to a gene. The CDR3 region is CASSIWDRGRANEKLFF. The DNA of the CDR3 is TGTGCCAGTAGTATATGGGACAGGGGAAGAGCTAATGAAAAACTGTTTTTT.

V usage is TRBV18 and J usage is TRBJ2-3; 9 positions agree with TRBD1. J gave up 2 bases and V 8 bases, and 11 bases lay outside the gene matches. Germline loops: CDR1 KGHSH, CDR2 LQKENI. There are 16 residues in the CDR3. CDR3 in amino acids: CASQRRTGEDTDTQYF. Written as DNA, the CDR3 is TGTGCCAGCCAGCGGAGGACAGGGGAGGACACAGATACGCAGTATTTT.

Notes on this clone: Distinct nucleotide sequences in the sample also encode this CDR3. The gene calls are TRBV27 and TRBJ2-1, with a weak D call TRBD2 (7 bases). Germline V gene lookup returns CDR1 MNHEY and CDR2 SMNVEV (reference sequence). The CDR3 extends over 16 amino acids. The ends were cut back, 6 bases at V and 9 bases at J, with 24 bases in the middle. This CDR3 reads CASSLPRGALVGEQFF. In DNA, the CDR3 is TGTGCCAGCAGCTTACCTCGGGGGGCGTTAGTCGGTGAGCAGTTCTTC.